This T cell receptor (beta chain) originates from a study of cytomegalovirus exposure and HLA in healthy donors. This clone has more than one count but fewer than ten. The antigen is undetermined. Study results and caveats: Cytomegalovirus-associated status was assigned to about 150 TCR beta chains. Sequencing likely produced, as an artifact, a cluster of highly shared sequence variants. Sequences of the TCR beta chain were said to predict the HLA-A and HLA-B alleles of most subjects accurately.

PCR was performed using 60 Vbeta and 13 Jbeta primers. Some clones are missing from TCRdb's copy, which holds only in-frame ones; the method was immunoSEQ multiplex PCR. The table has roughly 110,000 clones, about 75% seen once. This clonotype was sampled from a male donor in good health and CMV-seropositive. Sequenced input: PBMCs.

The CDR3 nucleotides are TGTGCCAGCAGCTCCCCCTTGGGGGGTACCTACGAGCAGTACTTC. It codes for CASSSPLGGTYEQYF. The rearrangement joins TRBV6-5 to TRBJ2-7; D possibly corresponds to TRBD2 (6 bases). Trimming removed 6 bases at V and 2 bases at J, with 17 bases between. The CDR3 length is 15 residues. Germline CDR1 is MNHEY and CDR2 is SVGAGI.